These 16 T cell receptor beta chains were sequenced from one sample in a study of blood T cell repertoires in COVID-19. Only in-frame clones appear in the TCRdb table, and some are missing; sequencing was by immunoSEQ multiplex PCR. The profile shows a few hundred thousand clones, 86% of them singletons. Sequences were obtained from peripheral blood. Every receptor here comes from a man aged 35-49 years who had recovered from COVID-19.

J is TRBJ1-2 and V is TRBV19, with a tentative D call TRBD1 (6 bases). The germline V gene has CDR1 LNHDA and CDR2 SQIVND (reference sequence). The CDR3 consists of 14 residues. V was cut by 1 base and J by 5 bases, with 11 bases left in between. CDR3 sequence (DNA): TGTGCCAGTAGTATAGGAGCACAGGGTTATGGCTACACCTTC. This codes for CASSIGAQGYGYTF.

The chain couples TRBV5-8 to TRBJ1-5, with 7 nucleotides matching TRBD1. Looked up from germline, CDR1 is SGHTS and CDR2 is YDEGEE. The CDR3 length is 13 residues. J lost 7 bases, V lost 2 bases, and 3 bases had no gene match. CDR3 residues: CASSFDRDQPQHF. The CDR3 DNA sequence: TGTGCCAGCAGCTTCGACAGGGACCAGCCCCAGCATTTT.

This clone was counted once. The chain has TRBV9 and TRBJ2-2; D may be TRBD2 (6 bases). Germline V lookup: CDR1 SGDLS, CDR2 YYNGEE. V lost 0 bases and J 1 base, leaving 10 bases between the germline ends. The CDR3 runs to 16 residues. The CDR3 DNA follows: TGTGCCAGCAGCGTAGAGGTGCGGGGGAACACCGGGGAGCTGTTTTTT. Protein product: CASSVEVRGNTGELFF.

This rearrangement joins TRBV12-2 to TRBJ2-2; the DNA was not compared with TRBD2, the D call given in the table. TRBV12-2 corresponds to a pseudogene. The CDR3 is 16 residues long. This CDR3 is CASRPLPGGSSRELFF. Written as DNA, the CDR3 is TGTGCAAGTCGCCCCCTCCCGGGGGGGAGCTCCCGGGAGCTGTTTTTT.

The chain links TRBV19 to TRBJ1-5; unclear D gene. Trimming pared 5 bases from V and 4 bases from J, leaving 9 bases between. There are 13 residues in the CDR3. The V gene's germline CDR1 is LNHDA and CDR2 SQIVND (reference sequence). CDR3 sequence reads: CASSYGRNQPQHF. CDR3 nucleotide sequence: TGTGCCAGTAGTTACGGTCGGAATCAGCCCCAGCATTTT.

The CDR3 is CASNPRPADTQYF. The CDR3 DNA is TGTGCCAGCAACCCCCGCCCGGCAGATACGCAGTATTTT. V is TRBV9 and J is TRBJ2-3; D is unclear. The CDR3 covers 13 residues. Germline-derived CDR1 and CDR2 are SGDLS and YYNGEE. The germline V and J ends were trimmed by 6 bases and 4 bases, with 12 bases remaining between them.

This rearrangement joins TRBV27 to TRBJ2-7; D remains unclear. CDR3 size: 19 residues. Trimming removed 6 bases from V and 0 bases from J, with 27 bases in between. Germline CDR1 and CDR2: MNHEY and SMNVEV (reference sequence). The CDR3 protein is CASSHSPPRYSLPSYEQYF. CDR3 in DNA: TGTGCCAGCAGCCATTCGCCCCCCCGGTACAGCCTCCCCTCCTACGAGCAGTACTTC.

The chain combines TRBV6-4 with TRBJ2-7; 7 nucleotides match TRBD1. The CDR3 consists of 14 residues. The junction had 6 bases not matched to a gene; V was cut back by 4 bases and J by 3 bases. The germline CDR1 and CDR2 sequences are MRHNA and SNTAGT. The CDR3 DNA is TGTGCCAGCAGTGTCGTGACAGGGCGCTACGAGCAGTACTTC. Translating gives CASSVVTGRYEQYF.

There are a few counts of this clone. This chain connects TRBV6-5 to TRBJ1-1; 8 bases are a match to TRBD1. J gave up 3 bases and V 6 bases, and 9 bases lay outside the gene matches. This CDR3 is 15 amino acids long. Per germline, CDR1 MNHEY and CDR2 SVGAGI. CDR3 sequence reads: CASRDRDSRDTEAFF. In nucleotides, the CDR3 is TGTGCCAGCAGGGACAGGGACTCACGGGACACTGAAGCTTTCTTT.

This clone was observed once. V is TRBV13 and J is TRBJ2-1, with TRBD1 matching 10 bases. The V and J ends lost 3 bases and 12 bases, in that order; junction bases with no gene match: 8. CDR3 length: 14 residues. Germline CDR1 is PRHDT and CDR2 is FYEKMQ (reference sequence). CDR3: CASSLPPGQGRQFF. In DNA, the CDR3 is TGTGCCAGCAGCTTGCCTCCGGGACAGGGGCGGCAGTTCTTC.

The CDR3, as DNA: TGTGCCAGCAGCCTGACAGGGGGTGGGTCTGAAGCTTTCTTT. Translated: CASSLTGGGSEAFF. This chain connects TRBV9 to TRBJ1-1, with TRBD1 matching 9 bases. The V segment lost 4 bases and the J segment 6 bases; nucleotides outside the gene matches: 7. Germline V gene lookup returns CDR1 SGDLS and CDR2 YYNGEE. This CDR3 has 14 amino acids. Based on the CDR3 plus reference TRBV9 and TRBJ1-1, the full variable domain is DSGVTQTPKHLITATGQRVTLRCSPRSGDLSVYWYQQSLDQGLQFLIQYYNGEERAKGNILERFSAQQFPDLHSELNLSSLELGDSALYFCASSLTGGGSEAFFGQGTRLTVV.

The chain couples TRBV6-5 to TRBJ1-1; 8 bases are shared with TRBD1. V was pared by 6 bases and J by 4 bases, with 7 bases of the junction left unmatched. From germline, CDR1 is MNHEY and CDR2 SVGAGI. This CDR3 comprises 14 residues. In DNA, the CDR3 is TGTGCCAGCAGCACAATGACAGGGGCCACTGAAGCTTTCTTT. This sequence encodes CASSTMTGATEAFF.

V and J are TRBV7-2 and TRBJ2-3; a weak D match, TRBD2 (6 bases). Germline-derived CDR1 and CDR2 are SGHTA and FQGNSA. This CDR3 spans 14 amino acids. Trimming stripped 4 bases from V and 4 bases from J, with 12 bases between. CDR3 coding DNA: TGTGCCAGCAGCTCCATTGGCGGGGCAGATACGCAGTATTTT. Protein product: CASSSIGGADTQYF.

The CDR3 loop is CASSVGLLERDTEAFF. CDR3 DNA sequence: TGTGCCAGCAGCGTTGGCCTCCTGGAACGGGACACTGAAGCTTTCTTT. This chain uses TRBV9 with TRBJ1-1; D call uncertain. CDR3 length equals 16 residues. V shed 2 bases and J shed 3 bases, with 17 bases lying between them. The germline gives CDR1 SGDLS, CDR2 YYNGEE.

This CDR3 reads CASSFVQGTADGYTF. CDR3 sequence (DNA): TGTGCCAGCAGCTTCGTTCAAGGGACAGCAGATGGCTACACCTTC. This chain uses TRBV7-8 with TRBJ1-2; TRBD1 aligns across 7 bases. Germline values: CDR1 SGHVS, CDR2 FQNEAQ. V shed 3 bases and J 6 bases; nucleotides not matched to a gene: 10. The CDR3 covers 15 residues.

The CDR3, as DNA: TGTGCCAGCACCGCCTCCCTAGGTGGCACTGAAGCTTTCTTT. Protein: CASTASLGGTEAFF. The chain combines TRBV9 with TRBJ1-1; D not certain. Germline-derived CDR1 and CDR2 are SGDLS and YYNGEE. The V end was cut by 6 bases, the J end by 4 bases, with 16 bases between. This CDR3 is built from 14 residues.